The 4 T cell receptor beta chains in this list originate from one sample, sequenced in a study of CD8 T cells in Susac syndrome. Random hexamers were used to reverse transcribe roughly 0.45 to 1 ug of RNA. TCRdb fed the immunoSEQ multiplex PCR reads into MiXCR, producing one record per CDR3 protein. Among 160,000 or so distinct CDR3 sequences listed, approximately 95% were seen once. What was sequenced was CD8+ T cells from PBMCs. These receptors were obtained from a human donor with multiple sclerosis.

The chain links TRBV3-1 to TRBJ2-1; 8 nucleotides match TRBD2. Germline CDR1 reads LGHDT; CDR2 reads YNNKEL (reference sequence). J lost 8 bases, V lost 0 bases, and 9 bases had no gene match. This CDR3 is built from 16 residues. The CDR3 nucleotides are TGTGCCAGCAGCCAAGATCGGCGGGGGGAGTCTGATGAGCAGTTCTTC. Its translation: CASSQDRRGESDEQFF.

The chain couples TRBV10-3 to TRBJ1-2; the D is unclear. Trimming pared 3 bases from V and 3 bases from J, leaving 14 bases between. The CDR3 consists of 15 residues. Germline V CDR1 and CDR2: ENHRY, SYGVKD. The CDR3 here is CAISDVWRGDYGYTF. The CDR3 coding sequence is TGTGCCATCAGTGATGTCTGGAGAGGAGACTATGGCTACACCTTC.

The chain couples TRBV3-1 to TRBJ2-1, with TRBD2 matching over 7 bases. This CDR3 is 16 amino acids long. V dropped 0 bases and J dropped 9; count of bases not matched to a gene: 11. Germline CDR1 LGHDT, CDR2 YNNKEL (reference sequence). CDR3 loop: CASSQDLRLAVGEQFF. The CDR3 region has the DNA TGTGCCAGCAGCCAAGATCTGAGACTAGCAGTGGGTGAGCAGTTCTTC.

This chain links TRBV12-3 or TRBV12-4 with TRBJ2-1; 14 bases are shared with TRBD2. This CDR3 comprises 15 residues. J lost 8 bases, V lost 6 bases, and 6 bases had no gene match. For the CDR3, the DNA is TGTGCCAGCAGCCCCGGGACTAGCGGGGGCGATGAGCAGTTCTTC. It codes for CASSPGTSGGDEQFF.